One sample yielded the 10 T cell receptor beta chains listed below, sequenced in a study of blood T cell repertoires in COVID-19. Assay: immunoSEQ multiplex PCR; the TCRdb copy retains only in-frame clones and omits some. In the table there are about 220,000 clones, approximately 84% of which are singletons. The sequenced sample consisted of peripheral blood. The origin of the receptors is a woman in her twenties or thirties who had recovered from COVID-19.

The chain links TRBV10-3 to TRBJ1-1; 7 bases match TRBD1. V trimming: 6 bases; J trimming: 0 bases; junction bases outside the gene matches: 4. The germline CDR1 and CDR2 sequences are ENHRY and SYGVKD. The CDR3 extends over 14 amino acids. The CDR3 DNA reads TGTGCCATCAGCCGGACAGGATTGAACACTGAAGCTTTCTTT. This encodes CAISRTGLNTEAFF.

The chain recombines TRBV4-1 with TRBJ2-1; 10 bases match TRBD2. Trimming at V came to 0 bases and at J to 7 bases, leaving 6 bases not matched to a gene. Germline V CDR1 and CDR2: MGHRA, YSYEKL. CDR3 size: 16 residues. The CDR3, as DNA: TGCGCCAGCAGCCAAGATGGGGTAGCGGGAGGAAATGAGCAGTTCTTC. Translating it yields CASSQDGVAGGNEQFF.

This sequence joins TRBV5-6 and TRBJ2-5; TRBD1 is a possible D gene (5 bases). The germline V gene has CDR1 SGHDT and CDR2 YYEEEE. Deletions cut 4 bases from V and 4 bases from J, with 17 bases between. This CDR3 region has 15 residues. CDR3: CASSPTTGVGETQYF. The CDR3 DNA sequence: TGTGCCAGCAGCCCGACAACAGGTGTCGGAGAGACCCAGTACTTC. Full variable domain (rest looked up from reference TRBV5-6 and TRBJ2-5): DAGVTQSPTHLIKTRGQQVTLRCSPKSGHDTVSWYQQALGQGPQFIFQYYEEEERQRGNFPDRFSGHQFPNYSSELNVNALLLGDSALYLCASSPTTGVGETQYFGPGTRLLVL.

V gene TRBV2 combines with J gene TRBJ2-1; D may be TRBD2 (5 bases). Germline CDR1 is SNHLY and CDR2 is FYNNEI. The CDR3 loop spans 13 amino acids. Trimming pared 7 bases from V and 0 bases from J, leaving 7 bases between. CDR3 amino acids: CASMSGSYNEQFF. In nucleotides, the CDR3 is TGTGCCAGCATGAGCGGCTCCTACAATGAGCAGTTCTTC.

The V gene is TRBV7-9, the J gene TRBJ1-2, with D unresolved. This CDR3 comprises 13 residues. Germline assignment: CDR1 SEHNR and CDR2 FQNEAQ (reference sequence). Trimming pared 5 bases from V and 4 bases from J, leaving 11 bases between. CDR3 in amino acids: CASSVDIIYGYTF. The CDR3 DNA reads as TGTGCCAGCAGCGTAGACATCATCTATGGCTACACCTTC.

J is TRBJ2-1 and V is TRBV5-6, with a weak D call TRBD2 (6 bases). Looked up from germline, CDR1 is SGHDT and CDR2 is YYEEEE. V gave up 4 bases and J gave up 4 bases, with 21 bases separating them. CDR3 length equals 17 residues. CDR3 sequence: CASSLFTGSASYNEQFF. The CDR3 DNA follows: TGTGCCAGCAGCCTTTTCACCGGGAGTGCCTCGTACAATGAGCAGTTCTTC.

The chain joins TRBV28 to TRBJ2-7; TRBD1 matches at 11 bases. Losses at the gene ends were 3 bases for V and 2 bases for J; bases not matched to a gene: 18. Per the germline V gene, CDR1 is MDHEN and CDR2 is SYDVKM. The CDR3 length is 20 residues. The CDR3 loop reads CASSLPWTGGLGGTTYEQYF. CDR3 DNA: TGTGCCAGCAGTTTGCCTTGGACAGGGGGCCTAGGGGGAACGACCTACGAGCAGTACTTC. The full variable domain, rest sourced from reference TRBV28 and TRBJ2-7, is DVKVTQSSRYLVKRTGEKVFLECVQDMDHENMFWYRQDPGLGLRLIYFSYDVKMKEKGDIPEGYSVSREKKERFSLILESASTNQTSMYLCASSLPWTGGLGGTTYEQYFGPGTRLTVT.

A single count supports this clone. V gene TRBV7-2 combines with J gene TRBJ2-3; 8 bases line up with TRBD2. CDR1 and CDR2 (germline): SGHTA, FQGNSA. This CDR3 has 15 residues. V lost 3 bases to trimming and J lost 2 bases; unmatched junction nucleotides: 4. CDR3 nucleotides: TGTGCCAGCAGCTTCCGACTAGCGCCCACAGATACGCAGTATTTT. This gives the protein CASSFRLAPTDTQYF.

CDR3 sequence: CASSVGVTDTQYF. CDR3 in DNA: TGTGCCAGCAGCGTCGGAGTCACAGATACGCAGTATTTT. The rearrangement uses TRBV9 and TRBJ2-3, with unresolved D. V was trimmed by 2 bases and J by 2 bases, leaving 6 bases between them. This CDR3 contains 13 residues. Germline CDR1 is SGDLS and CDR2 is YYNGEE.

The chain links TRBV19 to TRBJ1-1; 7 bases are a match to TRBD1. CDR1 is LNHDA and CDR2 is SQIVND in the germline V gene (reference sequence). The ends lost 3 bases at V and 2 bases at J; junction bases unmatched: 6. The CDR3 has 15 residues. Here the CDR3 reads CASSISGQLNTEAFF. CDR3 nucleotides: TGTGCCAGTAGTATCTCGGGACAGCTTAACACTGAAGCTTTCTTT.